This TCR beta chain was documented in a study of glioma-infiltrating T cells. Amplification of TCR alpha and beta CDR3 regions from RNA used iRepertoire nested multiplex PCR. TCRdb re-called the multiplex PCR reads through MiXCR, storing one row per CDR3 protein. Of over 70,000 distinct CDR3 sequences in the sample, 20% to 25% were seen once. This clonotype showed up many times. Its antigen remains unknown. Trimming stripped 0 bases from V and 12 bases from J, with 11 bases between. This CDR3 is 13 amino acids long. Looked up from germline, CDR1 is MNHNY and CDR2 is SVGAGI (reference sequence). Whole-study findings and limits: Above-expected tissue-blood divergence occurred in all gliomas, most in low-grade ones.

This clonotype was obtained from a human donor with low-grade glioma or glioblastoma, undergoing nonglioma brain surgery, or in good health (not recorded which). The gene calls are TRBV6-6 and TRBJ1-4; D perhaps matches TRBD1 (6 bases). Material for sequencing was glioma tissue, nonneoplastic brain tissue, or PBMCs (not recorded which). The CDR3 nucleotides are TGTGCCAGCAGTTACTCGCATCCAGGGGAACTGTTTTTT. It is translated as CASSYSHPGELFF.